These 13 T cell receptor beta chains were sequenced from one sample in a study of shared clonotypes between healthy human individuals. The table came from immunoSEQ multiplex PCR; TCRdb's copy has only in-frame clones and leaves some out. The table records 2 million to 2.5 million clones, 90% to 95% of them present only once. The sample taken for sequencing was naive CD4+ T cells sorted from blood. Sample subset: CD45RA+ positively selected. The receptors were gathered from a man aged 18 to 30 in good health.

V is TRBV6-1 and J is TRBJ2-7; 10 bases agree with TRBD2. The length of the CDR3 is 14 residues. Per the germline V gene, CDR1 is MNHNS and CDR2 is SASEGT. Germline trimming cut 4 bases from V and 3 bases from J; bases unmatched to any gene: 3. This chain's CDR3 is CASSGWTSGYEQYF. As DNA, the CDR3 is TGTGCCAGCAGTGGGTGGACTAGCGGCTACGAGCAGTACTTC.

The chain employs TRBV27 and TRBJ2-7; tentative D call: TRBD1 (6 bases). V shed 9 bases and J shed 6 bases, with 15 bases lying between them. The CDR3 is made up of 12 amino acids. Germline CDR1 is MNHEY and CDR2 is SMNVEV (reference sequence). The CDR3 region is CARTPQGPEQYF. Written as DNA, the CDR3 is TGTGCCAGGACCCCACAGGGACCCGAGCAGTACTTC.

In the case of this clone: At one end the junction does not follow the germline gene, possibly because of a read error. The CDR3: CSARPQGPELF. The CDR3 DNA reads TGCAGTGCTAGACCGCAGGGTCCGGAGCTCTTC. J is TRBJ2-1 and V is TRBV20-1; a weak D match, TRBD1 (5 bases). CDR1 is DFQATT and CDR2 is SNEGSKA in the germline V gene (reference sequence). The CDR3 spans 11 residues.

The J gene is TRBJ2-7, the V gene TRBV10-3; D is unresolved. The CDR3 consists of 13 residues. Germline-derived CDR1 and CDR2 are ENHRY and SYGVKD. The CDR3 DNA sequence: TGTGCGACCCAGGAATGGGGAAGCTACGAGCAGTACTTC. Residues: CATQEWGSYEQYF.

Of note for this clone: This sequence may be a read error, since a much larger clone differs from it by one base. The sample has other DNA sequences that encode this CDR3 too. The V and J genes are TRBV5-1 and TRBJ1-1, with D unresolved. CDR3 size: 13 residues. Trimming stripped 0 bases from V and 0 bases from J, with 3 bases between. Looked up from germline, CDR1 is SGHRS and CDR2 is YFSETQ. The CDR3 here is CASSLELNTEAFF. The CDR3 nucleotides read TGCGCCAGCAGCTTGGAGTTGAACACTGAAGCTTTCTTT.

This chain joins TRBV19 and TRBJ2-5; D ambiguous. The CDR3 covers 16 residues. Germline assignment: CDR1 LNHDA and CDR2 SQIVND (reference sequence). V lost 5 bases and J lost 0, with 16 bases in between. The CDR3 coding sequence is TGTGCCAGTAGTCCCATGCGGAACCTGTACCAAGAGACCCAGTACTTC. Amino acid sequence: CASSPMRNLYQETQYF.

Concerning this clone itself: This CDR3 is also generated by other DNA sequences in the sample. The V call is TRBV29-1, the J call TRBJ2-7; no firm D call. The V gene lost 4 bases and the J gene lost 0 bases, with 7 bases spanning the gap. Germline CDR1 reads SQVTM; CDR2 reads ANQGSEA. The CDR3 has 12 residues. As DNA, the CDR3 is TGCAGCGTTGTTCCCAGCTCCTACGAGCAGTACTTC. Its translation is CSVVPSSYEQYF.

With respect to this clone: Additional DNA sequences in this sample encode the identical CDR3. The V and J genes are TRBV2 and TRBJ2-6; D call uncertain. CDR1 SNHLY and CDR2 FYNNEI come from the germline V gene. The CDR3 runs 14 residues. The V gene lost 3 bases and the J gene lost 1 base, with 4 bases spanning the gap. CDR3 sequence (DNA): TGTGCCAGCAGTGATCGGTCTGGGGCCAACGTCCTGACTTTC. Translated, it gives CASSDRSGANVLTF.

V gene TRBV11-2 combines with J gene TRBJ2-1; 12 nucleotides line up with TRBD2. With V trimmed by 3 bases and J by 8 bases, 14 bases remained unmatched. In germline, CDR1 is SGHAT, CDR2 FQNNGV. The CDR3 sequence is 18 residues long. DNA of the CDR3: TGTGCCAGCAGCTTGCCCAGGGACCGCCTAGCGGGAGGGTATGAGCAGTTCTTC. Translated: CASSLPRDRLAGGYEQFF.

The rearrangement links TRBV28 to TRBJ1-2, with D maybe TRBD1 (5 bases). This CDR3 is built from 14 residues. Trimming stripped 7 bases from V and 8 bases from J, with 20 bases between. CDR1 is MDHEN and CDR2 is SYDVKM in the germline V gene. The CDR3 DNA is TGTGCCAGCATCGAAAAGACAGTTATGGGAGGCTACACCTTC. It translates to CASIEKTVMGGYTF.

The chain uses TRBV6-1 and TRBJ1-1; 9 positions agree with TRBD1. V shed 7 bases, J shed 3 bases, and the junction held 9 bases outside the gene matches. The CDR3 spans 15 residues. Germline V gene sequence: CDR1 MNHNS, CDR2 SASEGT. The CDR3 loop reads CASTRARQGDTEAFF. CDR3 DNA sequence: TGTGCCAGCACCCGGGCCCGACAGGGGGACACTGAAGCTTTCTTT.

The gene calls are TRBV15 and TRBJ2-7; 9 bases fit TRBD1. This CDR3 has 15 residues. The ends lost 0 bases at V and 5 bases at J; junction bases unmatched: 5. CDR1 is LNHNV and CDR2 is YYDKDF in the germline V gene (reference sequence). In nucleotides, the CDR3 is TGTGCCACCAGCAGAGAACAGGGGGCATCCAACGAGCAGTACTTC. The encoded protein is CATSREQGASNEQYF.

The rearrangement uses TRBV7-2 and TRBJ1-2; D gene uncertain. The CDR3 runs to 13 residues. The germline gives CDR1 SGHTA, CDR2 FQGNSA. V was cut by 2 bases and J by 7 bases, with 11 bases left in between. The CDR3 coding sequence is TGTGCCAGCAGCTTAATCTGGGGTGGTGGCTACACCTTC. Translation gives CASSLIWGGGYTF.